A single sample is the source of the 29 T cell receptor beta chains below, sequenced in a study of shared clonotypes between healthy human individuals. TCRdb's table, derived via immunoSEQ multiplex PCR, lists solely in-frame clones and lacks some. The table lists 850,000 to 1,100,000 clones, 77% of them singletons. Specimen: memory CD4+ T cells from PBMCs. Described subset: CD45RA-negative fraction. These receptors all stem from a man aged 18 to 35 in good health. Some clones in this sample may be carry-over from other donors' samples.

The CDR3 region has the DNA TGTGCCAGCTCACTACAAAACGGACGGATTAGCAATCAGCCCCAGCATTTT. It yields the protein CASSLQNGRISNQPQHF. The chain uses TRBV18 and TRBJ1-5; D is uncertain. Trimming stripped 4 bases from V and 0 bases from J, with 16 bases between. Per the germline V gene, CDR1 is KGHSH and CDR2 is LQKENI. The CDR3 has 17 amino acids.

This chain joins TRBV18 and TRBJ2-7; perhaps TRBD1 as D (6 bases). With 4 bases removed from V and 3 bases from J, the gap between germline ends came to 16 bases. Germline loops: CDR1 KGHSH, CDR2 LQKENI. CDR3 length: 15 amino acids. In DNA form, the CDR3 reads TGTGCCAGCTCACTTCTCCGGGACACGAACTACGAGCAGTACTTC. Encoded protein: CASSLLRDTNYEQYF. The complete variable domain, with remaining parts taken from reference TRBV18 and TRBJ2-7, reads NAGVMQNPRHLVRRRGQEARLRCSPMKGHSHVYWYRQLPEEGLKFMVYLQKENIIDESGMPKERFSAEFPKEGPSILRIQQVVRGDSAAYFCASSLLRDTNYEQYFGPGTRLTVT.

The chain carries TRBV27 and TRBJ1-5; TRBD1 matches at 11 bases. The germline V gene encodes CDR1 MNHEY and CDR2 SMNVEV (reference sequence). V gave up 3 bases and J gave up 6 bases; unmatched junction bases: 4. The CDR3 extends over 15 amino acids. The CDR3 sequence: CASSFGTGGRQPQHF. The CDR3 nucleotides are TGTGCCAGCAGTTTCGGGACAGGGGGGCGTCAGCCCCAGCATTTT.

In this sample, this clone turned up once. This rearrangement joins TRBV28 to TRBJ2-6; D gene uncertain. Trimming shortened V by 3 bases and J by 0 bases, and 3 bases separated the two germline ends. CDR1 MDHEN and CDR2 SYDVKM come from the germline V gene. This CDR3 contains 14 residues. The CDR3 is CASSFTSGANVLTF. The CDR3 DNA sequence: TGTGCCAGCAGTTTTACCTCTGGGGCCAACGTCCTGACTTTC.

The J gene is TRBJ1-2, the V gene TRBV5-6, with D unclear. The germline V gene has CDR1 SGHDT and CDR2 YYEEEE. With 1 base removed from V and 4 bases from J, the gap between germline ends came to 14 bases. This CDR3 comprises 15 residues. CDR3 loop: CASSLIKRWSYGYTF. Written as DNA, the CDR3 is TGTGCCAGCAGCTTGATAAAGAGGTGGAGCTATGGCTACACCTTC.

The V and J genes are TRBV6-6 and TRBJ2-7, with a tentative D call TRBD1 (8 bases). CDR1 MNHNY and CDR2 SVGAGI come from the germline V gene (reference sequence). V shed 3 bases and J shed 6 bases, with 21 bases lying between them. The CDR3 length is 16 residues. CDR3 nucleotides: TGTGCCAGCAGTTATATGGGCCCGGACAGGGAGGGCGAGCAGTACTTC. It codes for CASSYMGPDREGEQYF.

The chain employs TRBV7-8 and TRBJ2-7; D unresolved. This CDR3 region has 14 residues. Germline CDR1 SGHVS, CDR2 FQNEAQ. Trimming stripped 9 bases from V and 5 bases from J, with 20 bases between. CDR3 sequence (DNA): TGTGCCAGTCGCCATTTTGGCATGGGCAACGAGCAGTACTTC. This gives the protein CASRHFGMGNEQYF.

The chain employs TRBV19 and TRBJ1-5; D unclear. The CDR3 contains 13 residues. The V gene's germline CDR1 is LNHDA and CDR2 SQIVND (reference sequence). V was trimmed by 0 bases and J by 10 bases, leaving 10 bases between them. DNA for the CDR3: TGTGCCAGTAGTATAGATTTCAAGTTACCCCAGCATTTT. Amino acid sequence: CASSIDFKLPQHF.

This clone has a single count. The gene calls are TRBV15 and TRBJ2-7; D possibly uses TRBD1 or TRBD2 (5 bases each). The CDR3 length is 14 residues. V shed 4 bases and J shed 3 bases, with 13 bases lying between them. CDR1 and CDR2 (germline): LNHNV, YYDKDF (reference sequence). CDR3: CATSKGTASYEQYF. CDR3 nucleotides: TGTGCCACCAGCAAAGGGACGGCGAGCTACGAGCAGTACTTC.

The genes are TRBV28 and TRBJ2-7; tentative D call: TRBD1 (6 bases). This CDR3 has 13 amino acids. Germline CDR1 is MDHEN and CDR2 is SYDVKM. V lost 5 bases to trimming and J lost 3 bases, with 11 bases between them. As DNA, the CDR3 is TGTGCCAGCAGTACAGGGTCGAGCTACGAGCAGTACTTC. This codes for CASSTGSSYEQYF.

The chain's CDR3 is CASSQGDSGYNEKLFF. The CDR3 nucleotides read TGCGCCAGCAGCCAAGGGGACAGTGGATATAATGAAAAACTGTTTTTT. The V gene is TRBV4-3, the J gene TRBJ1-4, with 7 bases matching TRBD1. With 1 base clipped from V and 4 bases from J, the junction kept 6 bases outside the gene matches. The germline CDR1 and CDR2 sequences are LGHNA and YSLEER. The CDR3 is made up of 16 amino acids.

The V gene is TRBV7-3, the J gene TRBJ2-1, with 12 bases aligning to TRBD2. CDR1 and CDR2 (germline): SGHTA, FQGTGA. This CDR3 has 14 residues. J gave up 9 bases and V 5 bases, and 5 bases lay outside the gene matches. The CDR3 loop is CASSPGLAGFEQFF. The CDR3 DNA reads TGTGCCAGCAGCCCCGGACTAGCGGGATTTGAGCAGTTCTTC.

Remarks on this clone: This may be a read error: a much more frequent sequence differs by one nucleotide. This sequence joins TRBV28 and TRBJ2-2; a possible D gene is TRBD2 (5 bases). The CDR3 covers 15 residues. Looked up from germline, CDR1 is MDHEN and CDR2 is SYDVKM. For the CDR3, the DNA is TGTGCCAGCAGTCTTCGGAAAGGGTCCACCGGGGAGCTGGTTTTT. Translation: CASSLRKGSTGELVF.

The V gene is TRBV28, the J gene TRBJ1-1; TRBD1 might be the D (6 bases). The CDR3 is made up of 12 amino acids. From germline, CDR1 is MDHEN and CDR2 SYDVKM. The V end lost 8 bases, the J end lost 10 bases, and 17 bases lay between the germline ends. CDR3 region: CASLQGVEGAFF. Here the CDR3 DNA reads TGTGCCAGCTTACAGGGAGTCGAGGGAGCTTTCTTT.

The rearrangement joins TRBV11-2 to TRBJ1-6; D is unclear. This CDR3 spans 13 amino acids. Trimming took off 2 bases at V and 8 bases at J, with 7 bases between the two ends. Germline CDR1 SGHAT, CDR2 FQNNGV. CDR3 coding DNA: TGTGCCAGCAGCTTAATGATCCATTCACCCCTCCACTTT. It translates to CASSLMIHSPLHF.

The chain employs TRBV10-2 and TRBJ2-7; 7 bases agree with TRBD1. CDR3 length equals 14 residues. V shed 6 bases, J shed 7 bases, and the junction held 12 bases outside the gene matches. CDR1 and CDR2 (germline): WSHSY, SAAADI. The CDR3: CASRARQGVREQYF. CDR3 DNA sequence: TGCGCCAGCAGGGCGAGACAGGGAGTGCGGGAGCAGTACTTC.

The J gene is TRBJ2-5, the V gene TRBV7-2; either TRBD1 or TRBD2 may fit D (6 bases each). CDR1 SGHTA and CDR2 FQGNSA come from the germline V gene. Deletions cut 6 bases from V and 8 bases from J, with 19 bases between. This CDR3 region has 14 residues. The DNA for the CDR3 is TGTGCCAGCAGGGAAGGGGGGTTAGGAGCTACCCAGTACTTC. It translates to CASREGGLGATQYF.

The chain couples TRBV29-1 to TRBJ1-1; D call uncertain. Trimming removed 6 bases at V and 1 base at J, with 18 bases between. The CDR3 spans 15 residues. The germline V gene has CDR1 SQVTM and CDR2 ANQGSEA. Here the CDR3 DNA reads TGCAGCGTGCGAACTCCCAACTGGGGGAACACTGAAGCTTTCTTT. Protein: CSVRTPNWGNTEAFF.

This rearrangement joins TRBV28 to TRBJ1-5, with 7 bases fitting TRBD1. The CDR3 is 14 amino acids. The germline V gene has CDR1 MDHEN and CDR2 SYDVKM. V trimming: 5 bases; J trimming: 9 bases; junction bases outside the gene matches: 10. The CDR3 DNA is TGTGCCAGCAGTGCCCCAAAACCAGGGGGGCCCCAGCATTTT. Protein: CASSAPKPGGPQHF.

The rearrangement links TRBV5-1 to TRBJ2-3, with D uncertain. The CDR3 is 16 residues long. With 4 bases removed from V and 2 bases from J, the gap between germline ends came to 17 bases. Looked up from germline, CDR1 is SGHRS and CDR2 is YFSETQ. Written as DNA, the CDR3 is TGCGCCAGCAGCCGAAGGGTCTCCCGCAACACAGATACGCAGTATTTT. This gives the protein CASSRRVSRNTDTQYF.

The rearrangement uses TRBV6-1 and TRBJ1-2; unclear D gene. CDR1 and CDR2 (germline): MNHNS, SASEGT. Trimming took off 6 bases at V and 3 bases at J, with 14 bases between the two ends. This CDR3 is built from 14 residues. The CDR3 loop reads CASRKGSEDYGYTF. In nucleotides, the CDR3 is TGTGCCAGCAGAAAGGGCTCCGAGGACTATGGCTACACCTTC.

This chain joins TRBV7-2 and TRBJ2-2; tentative D call: TRBD1 (5 bases). CDR3 size: 13 residues. Germline assignment: CDR1 SGHTA and CDR2 FQGNSA. V shed 5 bases and J shed 5 bases, with 9 bases lying between them. CDR3 loop: CASSQGRTGELFF. The CDR3 DNA follows: TGTGCCAGCAGCCAGGGCAGGACCGGGGAGCTGTTTTTT. The whole variable domain, filled in from reference TRBV7-2 and TRBJ2-2, reads GAGVSQSPSNKVTEKGKDVELRCDPISGHTALYWYRQSLGQGLEFLIYFQGNSAPDKSGLPSDRFSAERTGGSVSTLTIQRTQQEDSAVYLCASSQGRTGELFFGEGSRLTVL.

The chain couples TRBV19 to TRBJ1-2; tentative D call: TRBD1 (5 bases). The CDR3 is 16 amino acids. CDR1 and CDR2 from the germline V gene are LNHDA and SQIVND (reference sequence). V was trimmed by 6 bases and J by 4 bases, leaving 21 bases between them. The CDR3 spells CASSKGWAIGGYGYTF. The CDR3 DNA reads TGTGCCAGTAGCAAAGGATGGGCTATCGGGGGCTATGGCTACACCTTC.

CDR3 loop: CASSVNPNYEQYF. In nucleotides, the CDR3 is TGTGCCAGCAGCGTAAACCCTAACTACGAGCAGTACTTC. The chain uses TRBV9 and TRBJ2-7; D is uncertain. Trimming took 1 base from V and 3 from J, leaving 8 bases between them. This CDR3 is 13 amino acids long. CDR1 and CDR2 from the germline V gene are SGDLS and YYNGEE.

The CDR3 bases are TGTGCCAGCGGACTAGCGGGAGGGCCGGGGCAAGAGACCCAGTACTTC. This codes for CASGLAGGPGQETQYF. The V gene is TRBV28, the J gene TRBJ2-5; TRBD2 aligns across 15 bases. This CDR3 is built from 16 residues. V shed 8 bases and J 2 bases; nucleotides not matched to a gene: 6. CDR1 is MDHEN and CDR2 is SYDVKM in the germline V gene.

V and J are TRBV4-1 and TRBJ2-1; unclear D gene. The CDR3 contains 17 residues. Trimming took off 0 bases at V and 0 bases at J, with 12 bases between the two ends. CDR1 and CDR2 from the germline V gene are MGHRA and YSYEKL. CDR3 sequence: CASSQDAPVPSYNEQFF. The CDR3 coding sequence is TGCGCCAGCAGCCAAGATGCACCGGTCCCCTCCTACAATGAGCAGTTCTTC.

The V gene is TRBV11-2, the J gene TRBJ1-1, with D perhaps TRBD1 (6 bases). This CDR3 contains 18 residues. Germline loops: CDR1 SGHAT, CDR2 FQNNGV. Trimming stripped 5 bases from V and 1 base from J, with 23 bases between. The CDR3 loop reads CASSPPGWGQVANTEAFF. The CDR3 DNA sequence: TGTGCCAGCAGCCCCCCAGGTTGGGGACAAGTAGCGAACACTGAAGCTTTCTTT.

This clone showed up just a few times. One end of the junction varies from germline; a read error may be responsible. V is TRBV5-1 and J is TRBJ1-1, with TRBD1 identical over 8 bases. CDR1 and CDR2 (germline): SGHRS, YFSETQ. The CDR3 length is 17 residues. The CDR3 coding sequence is TGCGCCAGCAGCCGCACCGTGACAGGGGCGGTGAAGACTGAAGCTTTCTTT. Translated: CASSRTVTGAVKTEAFF.

V and J are TRBV5-6 and TRBJ2-3, with 8 bases matching TRBD1. This CDR3 spans 15 amino acids. V was pared by 2 bases and J by 2 bases, with 4 bases of the junction left unmatched. The germline V gene encodes CDR1 SGHDT and CDR2 YYEEEE. The CDR3 DNA reads TGTGCCAGCAGCTTCGGGACAGGATACACAGATACGCAGTATTTT. It is translated as CASSFGTGYTDTQYF.